These T cell receptor beta chains were read from a single sample in a study of blood T cells in healthy people across ages. TCRdb processed the 5' RACE reads anew with MiXCR; each CDR3 protein has one entry. Here the sample spans hundreds of thousands of distinct CDR3 sequences, 40% to 50% being singletons. Sequences were obtained from blood. These receptors originate from a man aged 55 to 70 in good health. Both conserved end residues are part of each CDR3. Fields, in order: J gene, V gene, clone size, D gene, CDR3 length, CDR3 DNA, CDR3 protein. The D gene is left open where the match is weak. Clone size, where shown, is once, few, many, or a class for clones that have expanded.

j_gene: TRBJ2-7; v_gene: TRBV6-1; abundance: NA; d_gene: TRBD1; len: 16; CDR3nt: TGTGCCAGCAGTGAAGTTCCAGCGACAGGGACCTACGAGCAGTACTTC; CDR3aa: CASSEVPATGTYEQYF
j_gene: TRBJ2-7; v_gene: TRBV10-1; abundance: NA; d_gene: NA; len: 13; CDR3nt: TGCGCCAGCAGTGAGGAGGGGGTCGGCGAGCAGTACTTC; CDR3aa: CASSEEGVGEQYF
j_gene: TRBJ2-1; v_gene: TRBV5-1; abundance: few; d_gene: TRBD1; len: 16; CDR3nt: TGCGCCAGCCACGAGCTGGGCAGGGGGCACTACAATGAGCAGTTCTTC; CDR3aa: CASHELGRGHYNEQFF
j_gene: TRBJ2-7; v_gene: TRBV20-1; abundance: few; d_gene: NA; len: 12; CDR3nt: TGCAGTGCTCCCGATAGGGCGGGCGAGCAGTACTTC; CDR3aa: CSAPDRAGEQYF
j_gene: TRBJ1-6; v_gene: TRBV4-1; abundance: NA; d_gene: NA; len: 17; CDR3nt: TGCGCCAGCAGCCAAGATCCAGGACGGGGAGGTAATTCACCCCTCCACTTT; CDR3aa: CASSQDPGRGGNSPLHF
j_gene: TRBJ1-1; v_gene: TRBV5-1; abundance: few; d_gene: NA; len: 13; CDR3nt: TGCGCCAGTCAAGTACAGGGTAAATCTGAAGCTTTCTTT; CDR3aa: CASQVQGKSEAFF
j_gene: TRBJ2-7; v_gene: TRBV9; abundance: few; d_gene: NA; len: 13; CDR3nt: TGTGCCAGCAGCAAGGACACGGTGCGCGAGCAGTACTTC; CDR3aa: CASSKDTVREQYF
j_gene: TRBJ1-1; v_gene: TRBV20-1; abundance: NA; d_gene: NA; len: 15; CDR3nt: TGCAGTGCTAGAGAGCCCAGGGGTCAGAACACTGAAGCTTTCTTT; CDR3aa: CSAREPRGQNTEAFF
j_gene: TRBJ2-5; v_gene: TRBV7-9; abundance: few; d_gene: NA; len: 11; CDR3nt: TGTGCCAGCAGCTTGCGGGGACTCGAGTACTTC; CDR3aa: CASSLRGLEYF
j_gene: TRBJ2-3; v_gene: TRBV11-2; abundance: NA; d_gene: TRBD2; len: 17; CDR3nt: TGTGCCAGCAGCTTAGGTCGCGGGGGGGCAATCGGAGATACGCAGTATTTT; CDR3aa: CASSLGRGGAIGDTQYF
j_gene: TRBJ1-6; v_gene: TRBV6-1; abundance: few; d_gene: NA; len: 16; CDR3nt: TGTGCCAGCAGCGAAAATCCGGACACCTATAATTCACCCCTCCACTTT; CDR3aa: CASSENPDTYNSPLHF
j_gene: TRBJ2-1; v_gene: TRBV20-1; abundance: few; d_gene: NA; len: 17; CDR3nt: TGCAGTGCTAGTTCTTTTAGCGACGGGAGCTCCTACAATGAGCAGTTCTTC; CDR3aa: CSASSFSDGSSYNEQFF
j_gene: TRBJ2-7; v_gene: TRBV6-5; abundance: NA; d_gene: NA; len: 15; CDR3nt: TGTGCCAGCAGTTACTCCCCGGACATATCCTACGAGCAGTACTTC; CDR3aa: CASSYSPDISYEQYF
j_gene: TRBJ2-2; v_gene: TRBV12-3/TRBV12-4; abundance: NA; d_gene: TRBD1; len: 15; CDR3nt: TGTGCCAGCAGTCTGGACAGGGAAAAGACCGGGGAGCTGTTTTTT; CDR3aa: CASSLDREKTGELFF
j_gene: TRBJ2-7; v_gene: TRBV11-2; abundance: few; d_gene: TRBD1; len: 13; CDR3nt: TGTGCCAGCTCTGATGGACAGGGCGACGAGCAGTACTTC; CDR3aa: CASSDGQGDEQYF
j_gene: TRBJ1-2; v_gene: TRBV6-5; abundance: NA; d_gene: NA; len: 14; CDR3nt: TGTGCCAGCAGTTACTCGTGGGGGACCTATGGCTACACCTTC; CDR3aa: CASSYSWGTYGYTF
j_gene: TRBJ2-3; v_gene: TRBV12-3/TRBV12-4; abundance: NA; d_gene: TRBD2; len: 17; CDR3nt: TGTGCCGGCAGCCGGGGGGGTGGGGACTACGCGGCAGATACGCAGTATTTT; CDR3aa: CAGSRGGGDYAADTQYF
j_gene: TRBJ2-3; v_gene: TRBV3-1; abundance: NA; d_gene: NA; len: 14; CDR3nt: TGTGCCGGCAGCCAAGGTTCAACGAGACACACGCAGTATTTT; CDR3aa: CAGSQGSTRHTQYF
j_gene: TRBJ1-1; v_gene: TRBV7-3; abundance: NA; d_gene: NA; len: 16; CDR3nt: TGTGCCAGCAGCTTAAGTAGATCAAACAGGAACACTGAAGCTTTCTTT; CDR3aa: CASSLSRSNRNTEAFF
j_gene: TRBJ2-7; v_gene: TRBV7-2; abundance: few; d_gene: TRBD2; len: 15; CDR3nt: TGTGCCAGCAGCTTAGTGGCTAGCGGGGGCCACGAGCAGTACTTC; CDR3aa: CASSLVASGGHEQYF
j_gene: TRBJ2-5; v_gene: TRBV7-9; abundance: NA; d_gene: NA; len: 13; CDR3nt: TGTGCCAGCAGCTTAAACAGGGTAGAGACCCAGTACTTC; CDR3aa: CASSLNRVETQYF
j_gene: TRBJ1-1; v_gene: TRBV20-1; abundance: NA; d_gene: TRBD1; len: 15; CDR3nt: TGCAGTGCTCCGCACAGGGGGCGCGGGAACACTGAAGCTTTCTTT; CDR3aa: CSAPHRGRGNTEAFF
j_gene: TRBJ2-1; v_gene: TRBV20-1; abundance: NA; d_gene: TRBD2; len: 12; CDR3nt: TGCAGTGCTAGCGGGGGGGCCATCGAGCAGTTCTTC; CDR3aa: CSASGGAIEQFF
j_gene: TRBJ2-2; v_gene: TRBV11-2; abundance: NA; d_gene: NA; len: 16; CDR3nt: TGTGCCAGCAGCTTACATCCGGGGCTGAACACCGGGGAGCTGTTTTTT; CDR3aa: CASSLHPGLNTGELFF
j_gene: TRBJ2-5; v_gene: TRBV28; abundance: NA; d_gene: NA; len: 14; CDR3nt: TGTGCCAGCAGCCACTTCGCTGAGCGGGAGACCCAGTACTTC; CDR3aa: CASSHFAERETQYF
j_gene: TRBJ2-3; v_gene: TRBV6-6; abundance: few; d_gene: NA; len: 15; CDR3nt: TGTGCCAGCAGTTACTCAGGGTTGAGCACAGATACGCAGTATTTT; CDR3aa: CASSYSGLSTDTQYF
j_gene: TRBJ2-4; v_gene: TRBV6-6; abundance: few; d_gene: NA; len: 16; CDR3nt: TGTGCCACCCTTGCTTACAGGGAGACGGCCAAAAACATTCAGTACTTC; CDR3aa: CATLAYRETAKNIQYF
j_gene: TRBJ2-2; v_gene: TRBV7-2; abundance: NA; d_gene: NA; len: 15; CDR3nt: TGTGCCAGCAGCTTCTCGGGTACAAAAGCCGGGGAGCTGTTTTTT; CDR3aa: CASSFSGTKAGELFF
j_gene: TRBJ2-2; v_gene: TRBV24-1; abundance: NA; d_gene: TRBD1; len: 16; CDR3nt: TGTGCCACCAGTGCCACCCTAGGACAGGGGGACGGGGAGCTGTTTTTT; CDR3aa: CATSATLGQGDGELFF
j_gene: TRBJ2-6; v_gene: TRBV5-8; abundance: few; d_gene: NA; len: 19; CDR3nt: TGTGCCAGCAGTAAGAAAGTGGTAGGGGCCCCCTCTGGGGCCAACGTCCTGACTTTC; CDR3aa: CASSKKVVGAPSGANVLTF
j_gene: TRBJ1-2; v_gene: TRBV21-1; abundance: NA; d_gene: NA; len: 18; CDR3nt: TGTGCCAGCAGTAACGGATATAAGGCAGGGGCCGCTAACTATGGCTACACCTTC; CDR3aa: CASSNGYKAGAANYGYTF
j_gene: TRBJ1-5; v_gene: TRBV20-1; abundance: NA; d_gene: NA; len: 16; CDR3nt: TGCAGTGCTAGATCGACAGGCACGTATAGCAATCAGCCCCAGCATTTT; CDR3aa: CSARSTGTYSNQPQHF
j_gene: TRBJ1-2; v_gene: TRBV14; abundance: NA; d_gene: NA; len: 14; CDR3nt: TGTGCCAGCAGCCAAGAGACAGGTTTCTATGGCTACACCTTC; CDR3aa: CASSQETGFYGYTF
j_gene: TRBJ2-7; v_gene: TRBV30; abundance: NA; d_gene: TRBD2; len: 14; CDR3nt: TGTGCCTGGAAATCTAGCGGGGGGATGTACGAGCAGTACTTC; CDR3aa: CAWKSSGGMYEQYF
j_gene: TRBJ1-6; v_gene: TRBV24-1; abundance: few; d_gene: NA; len: 18; CDR3nt: TGTGCCACCAGTGATGGGGAATCGCTTAGCTCCTATAATTCACCCCTCCACTTT; CDR3aa: CATSDGESLSSYNSPLHF
j_gene: TRBJ1-1; v_gene: TRBV29-1; abundance: NA; d_gene: NA; len: 14; CDR3nt: TGCAGCGTTGAAGACACCTCGACGAACGCTGAAGCTTTCTTT; CDR3aa: CSVEDTSTNAEAFF